This is a list of T cell receptor beta chains from one sample in a study of shared clonotypes between healthy human individuals. Generated by immunoSEQ multiplex PCR, the TCRdb table keeps only in-frame clones and is missing some. The table has about 750,000 clones, around 92% seen once. The sample was naive CD8+ T cells sorted from blood. The receptors were gathered from a man aged 25 to 40 in good health. Both conserved end residues are part of each CDR3. Fields, in order: J gene, D gene, V gene, clone size, CDR3 protein, CDR3 DNA. The D gene is left open where the match is weak. Clone size is not always given. Where it is, it says once, few, many or a class for expanded clones.

TRBJ2-3 | TRBD2 | TRBV7-6 | . | CASSSRLAGGPSDTQYF | TGTGCCAGCAGCTCAAGACTAGCGGGAGGGCCCTCAGATACGCAGTATTTT
TRBJ2-3 | TRBD1 | TRBV19 | . | CASTPRTGDGTDTQYF | TGTGCCAGTACCCCCCGGACAGGGGATGGCACAGATACGCAGTATTTT
TRBJ1-4 | . | TRBV21-1 | . | CASSQTGLIRKLFF | TGTGCCAGCAGCCAGACAGGGTTAATTCGAAAACTGTTTTTT
TRBJ2-3 | . | TRBV19 | once | CATNSMGGREYADTQYF | TGTGCCACTAACTCTATGGGGGGCCGTGAGTATGCAGATACGCAGTATTTT
TRBJ1-1 | . | TRBV4-3 | . | CASSQGARMNTEAFF | TGCGCCAGCAGCCAAGGGGCCAGGATGAACACTGAAGCTTTCTTT
TRBJ2-3 | . | TRBV6-4 | . | CASSQGTDTQYF | TGTGCCAGCAGTCAGGGCACAGATACGCAGTATTTT
TRBJ1-3 | . | TRBV7-9 | . | CASSLDQGFSGNTIYF | TGTGCCAGCAGCTTAGACCAGGGATTCTCTGGAAACACCATATATTTT
TRBJ2-2 | TRBD2 | TRBV16 | . | CASSQRGTSGSFGELFF | TGTGCCAGCAGCCAAAGGGGGACTAGCGGGAGCTTCGGGGAGCTGTTTTTT
TRBJ2-7 | TRBD1 | TRBV7-9 | few | CASSPGQTYEQYF | TGTGCCAGCAGCCCGGGACAGACCTACGAGCAGTACTTC
TRBJ2-7 | . | TRBV11-2 | . | CASSLESSYEQYF | TGTGCCAGCAGCTTAGAGTCATCCTACGAGCAGTACTTC
TRBJ2-1 | TRBD2 | TRBV2 | . | CASRTGTSGLSSYNEQFF | TGTGCCAGCAGGACCGGGACTAGCGGGCTGAGCTCCTACAATGAGCAGTTCTTC
TRBJ2-7 | TRBD2 | TRBV19 | . | CASSMRGGRDSYEQYF | TGTGCCAGTAGTATGCGCGGCGGGAGAGACTCCTACGAGCAGTACTTC
TRBJ2-7 | . | TRBV10-1 | . | CASSATESSYEQYF | TGCGCCAGCAGTGCGACAGAGAGCTCCTACGAGCAGTACTTC
TRBJ2-7 | . | TRBV27 | . | CASSLTGDQNYEQYF | TGTGCCAGCAGTTTGACGGGAGACCAGAACTACGAGCAGTACTTC
TRBJ2-7 | . | TRBV19 | . | CASSLYEQYF | TGTGCCAGTAGTTTATACGAGCAGTACTTC
TRBJ2-7 | . | TRBV28 | few | CASSFRHTGYEQYF | TGTGCCAGCAGTTTTAGACATACTGGCTACGAGCAGTACTTC
TRBJ1-1 | . | TRBV25-1 | . | CASSKGLDAFF | TGTGCCAGCAGTAAGGGGCTGGACGCTTTCTTT
TRBJ2-3 | TRBD2 | TRBV7-9 | . | CASSLTRTSGTTSTDTQYF | TGTGCCAGCAGCCTAACACGGACTAGCGGGACAACTAGCACAGATACGCAGTATTTT
TRBJ2-1 | TRBD1 | TRBV28 | . | CASSQDRGGNEQFF | TGTGCCAGCAGCCAAGACAGGGGCGGCAATGAGCAGTTCTTC
TRBJ2-7 | TRBD1 | TRBV29-1 | . | CSVRGGQGAQGYEQYF | TGCAGCGTAAGGGGTGGACAGGGGGCGCAGGGCTACGAGCAGTACTTC
TRBJ2-1 | TRBD2 | TRBV27 | . | CASSLSGIYNEQFF | TGTGCCAGCAGCCTTAGCGGGATATACAATGAGCAGTTCTTC
TRBJ1-5 | . | TRBV30 | . | CAWSVAHNSNQPQHF | TGTGCCTGGAGTGTTGCACACAATAGCAATCAGCCCCAGCATTTT
TRBJ1-1 | TRBD1 | TRBV30 | . | CAWSSGTENTEAFF | TGTGCCTGGAGCTCTGGGACAGAGAACACTGAAGCTTTCTTT
TRBJ2-7 | . | TRBV27 | . | CASSFLSDSYEQYF | TGTGCCAGCAGTTTCCTCTCGGACAGTTACGAGCAGTACTTC
TRBJ2-1 | . | TRBV7-9 | . | CASSLGGVGNEQFF | TGTGCCAGCAGCTTAGGAGGGGTAGGCAATGAGCAGTTCTTC
TRBJ2-7 | . | TRBV27 | . | CASSLSTQGYEQYF | TGTGCCAGCAGTTTATCCACCCAGGGATACGAGCAGTACTTC
TRBJ2-1 | . | TRBV4-1 | once | CASSQAGGWPYNEQFF | TGCGCCAGCAGCCAAGCTGGAGGGTGGCCCTACAATGAGCAGTTCTTC
TRBJ2-2 | . | TRBV7-9 | . | CASSFTTPTGELFF | TGTGCCAGCAGCTTCACGACCCCAACCGGGGAGCTGTTTTTT
TRBJ2-1 | . | TRBV5-4 | . | CASSPGGVHGEVF | TGTGCCAGCAGCCCTGGGGGCGTACACGGAGAGGTCTTC
TRBJ2-1 | . | TRBV4-3 | once | CASSQDFRPSYNEQFF | TGCGCCAGCAGCCAAGACTTCCGGCCTTCCTACAATGAGCAGTTCTTC
TRBJ2-7 | TRBD1 | TRBV6-1 | . | CASSTGTGDPEQYF | TGTGCCAGCAGCACCGGGACAGGGGATCCCGAGCAGTACTTC
TRBJ2-6 | TRBD1 | TRBV9 | . | CASSVFGTASGANVLTF | TGTGCCAGCAGCGTATTCGGGACAGCCTCTGGGGCCAACGTCCTGACTTTC
TRBJ2-5 | . | TRBV7-9 | . | CASSPTSTLIYQETQYF | TGTGCCAGCAGCCCCACCAGTACACTAATTTACCAAGAGACCCAGTACTTC